The rows below give T cell receptor beta chains drawn from one sample of a study of cytomegalovirus exposure and HLA in healthy donors. Generated by immunoSEQ multiplex PCR, the TCRdb table keeps only in-frame clones and is missing some. The table shows 150,000 or so clones, with 80% to 90% occurring only once. Material: PBMCs. The receptors were gathered from a man between 18 and 29 years old in good health and CMV-seropositive. CDR3s include the opening cysteine and the closing phenylalanine or tryptophan. The order of the fields is J gene, V gene, D gene, clone size, CDR3 protein, CDR3 DNA. The D gene is left open where the match is weak. Clone size appears in some rows only: once, few, many, or a class for an expanded clone.

j_gene: TRBJ2-1
v_gene: TRBV9
d_gene: NA
abundance: NA
CDR3aa: CASSVGVAFSSYNEQFF
CDR3nt: TGTGCCAGCAGCGTAGGGGTAGCCTTCAGCTCCTACAATGAGCAGTTCTTC

j_gene: TRBJ2-4
v_gene: TRBV6-5
d_gene: NA
abundance: NA
CDR3aa: CASSQGPRNIQYF
CDR3nt: TGTGCCAGCAGTCAGGGGCCGAGAAACATTCAGTACTTC

j_gene: TRBJ2-6
v_gene: TRBV5-1
d_gene: TRBD1
abundance: NA
CDR3aa: CASSRDSLSSGANVLTF
CDR3nt: TGCGCCAGCAGCCGGGACAGCCTGAGCTCTGGGGCCAACGTCCTGACTTTC

j_gene: TRBJ2-3
v_gene: TRBV7-9
d_gene: TRBD1
abundance: few
CDR3aa: CASSLGATGRGTDTQYF
CDR3nt: TGTGCCAGCAGCTTAGGGGCGACAGGGAGAGGGACAGATACGCAGTATTTT

j_gene: TRBJ1-1
v_gene: TRBV25-1
d_gene: NA
abundance: NA
CDR3aa: CASSEWTMNTEAFF
CDR3nt: TGTGCCAGCAGTGAATGGACAATGAACACTGAAGCTTTCTTT

j_gene: TRBJ2-7
v_gene: TRBV19
d_gene: TRBD1
abundance: NA
CDR3aa: CASSIGGTGAYEQYF
CDR3nt: TGTGCCAGTAGTATTGGGGGGACAGGCGCTTACGAGCAGTACTTC

j_gene: TRBJ1-1
v_gene: TRBV7-2
d_gene: TRBD1
abundance: NA
CDR3aa: CASAARALNRGTEAFF
CDR3nt: TGTGCCAGCGCCGCCCGAGCTCTGAACAGGGGCACTGAAGCTTTCTTT

j_gene: TRBJ2-7
v_gene: TRBV27
d_gene: TRBD1
abundance: NA
CDR3aa: CASSRTGVDSYEQYF
CDR3nt: TGTGCCAGCAGCCGAACAGGGGTCGACTCCTACGAGCAGTACTTC

j_gene: TRBJ2-7
v_gene: TRBV5-6
d_gene: TRBD2
abundance: NA
CDR3aa: CASSLGLAGGGSYEQYF
CDR3nt: TGTGCCAGCAGCTTGGGACTAGCGGGAGGGGGCTCCTACGAGCAGTACTTC

j_gene: TRBJ2-5
v_gene: TRBV4-1
d_gene: TRBD2
abundance: NA
CDR3aa: CASSLPGQRGQETQYF
CDR3nt: TGCGCCAGCAGCTTACCCGGACAGCGGGGGCAAGAGACCCAGTACTTC

j_gene: TRBJ2-1
v_gene: TRBV9
d_gene: NA
abundance: NA
CDR3aa: CASRGQEGDEQFF
CDR3nt: TGTGCCAGCAGAGGTCAGGAGGGAGATGAGCAGTTCTTC

j_gene: TRBJ2-4
v_gene: TRBV28
d_gene: NA
abundance: NA
CDR3aa: CATFVEGKNIQYF
CDR3nt: TGTGCCACCTTCGTGGAGGGGAAAAACATTCAGTACTTC

j_gene: TRBJ2-3
v_gene: TRBV7-2
d_gene: NA
abundance: NA
CDR3aa: CASRSSTDTQYF
CDR3nt: TGTGCCAGCCGGAGCAGCACAGATACGCAGTATTTT

j_gene: TRBJ2-4
v_gene: TRBV7-2
d_gene: TRBD1
abundance: NA
CDR3aa: CASSRDRDPKNIQYF
CDR3nt: TGTGCCAGCAGCCGGGACAGGGACCCCAAAAACATTCAGTACTTC

j_gene: TRBJ2-7
v_gene: TRBV11-2
d_gene: TRBD2
abundance: NA
CDR3aa: CASSFLAGDAYEQYF
CDR3nt: TGTGCCAGCAGCTTTTTAGCGGGAGACGCCTACGAGCAGTACTTC

j_gene: TRBJ2-7
v_gene: TRBV5-1
d_gene: TRBD2
abundance: once
CDR3aa: CASSLGGSGYEQYF
CDR3nt: TGCGCCAGCAGCTTGGGCGGGAGCGGTTACGAGCAGTACTTC

j_gene: TRBJ2-2
v_gene: TRBV5-6
d_gene: TRBD1
abundance: NA
CDR3aa: CASSFTGAGELFF
CDR3nt: TGTGCCAGCAGCTTCACAGGGGCCGGGGAGCTGTTTTTT

j_gene: TRBJ1-2
v_gene: TRBV7-3
d_gene: TRBD1
abundance: NA
CDR3aa: CASSLTAGGDGYTF
CDR3nt: TGTGCCAGCAGCTTAACTGCAGGGGGCGATGGCTACACCTTC

j_gene: TRBJ2-1
v_gene: TRBV5-6
d_gene: NA
abundance: NA
CDR3aa: CASSLVPGPSNEQFF
CDR3nt: TGTGCCAGCAGCTTGGTTCCAGGGCCTAGCAATGAGCAGTTCTTC

j_gene: TRBJ2-3
v_gene: TRBV7-2
d_gene: TRBD2
abundance: once
CDR3aa: CASSSRGTSGGCADTQYF
CDR3nt: TGTGCCAGCAGCTCCAGGGGGACTAGCGGGGGTTGCGCAGATACGCAGTATTTT

j_gene: TRBJ2-1
v_gene: TRBV7-3
d_gene: TRBD2
abundance: once
CDR3aa: CASSTKGGLDPYNEQFF
CDR3nt: TGTGCCAGCAGCACGAAAGGGGGACTAGATCCCTACAATGAGCAGTTCTTC

j_gene: TRBJ2-3
v_gene: TRBV21-1
d_gene: NA
abundance: NA
CDR3aa: CASSSRLAGGTDTQYF
CDR3nt: TGTGCCAGCAGCTCACGACTAGCGGGGGGCACAGATACGCAGTATTTT

j_gene: TRBJ2-2
v_gene: TRBV7-8
d_gene: TRBD1
abundance: NA
CDR3aa: CASSLLPGTVFTGELFF
CDR3nt: TGTGCCAGCAGCTTACTTCCAGGGACAGTTTTCACCGGGGAGCTGTTTTTT

j_gene: TRBJ2-7
v_gene: TRBV27
d_gene: NA
abundance: NA
CDR3aa: CASSSVNSYEQYF
CDR3nt: TGTGCCAGCAGTTCAGTAAACTCCTACGAGCAGTACTTC

j_gene: TRBJ2-7
v_gene: TRBV30
d_gene: NA
abundance: NA
CDR3aa: CAWAAGTDYEQYF
CDR3nt: TGTGCCTGGGCCGCCGGGACTGACTACGAGCAGTACTTC

j_gene: TRBJ2-5
v_gene: TRBV2
d_gene: TRBD2
abundance: NA
CDR3aa: CASRAGGVQETQYF
CDR3nt: TGTGCCAGCCGGGCGGGGGGGGTCCAAGAGACCCAGTACTTC

j_gene: TRBJ2-7
v_gene: TRBV5-1
d_gene: TRBD1
abundance: NA
CDR3aa: CASSWRTGPYEQYF
CDR3nt: TGCGCCAGCAGCTGGCGGACAGGCCCCTACGAGCAGTACTTC

j_gene: TRBJ1-6
v_gene: TRBV6-5
d_gene: NA
abundance: NA
CDR3aa: CASSFSTVYNSPLHF
CDR3nt: TGTGCCAGCAGTTTCTCGACAGTTTATAATTCACCCCTCCACTTT

j_gene: TRBJ2-3
v_gene: TRBV5-1
d_gene: TRBD1
abundance: once
CDR3aa: CASSFGQGTDTQYF
CDR3nt: TGCGCCAGCAGCTTCGGACAGGGAACAGATACGCAGTATTTT

j_gene: TRBJ1-2
v_gene: TRBV9
d_gene: NA
abundance: NA
CDR3aa: CASSVEAGPNYGYTF
CDR3nt: TGTGCCAGCAGCGTAGAGGCGGGACCTAACTATGGCTACACCTTC

j_gene: TRBJ2-7
v_gene: TRBV4-3
d_gene: TRBD2
abundance: NA
CDR3aa: CASSTGTSGLSSYEQYF
CDR3nt: TGCGCCAGCAGCACCGGGACTAGCGGGCTCAGCTCCTACGAGCAGTACTTC

j_gene: TRBJ1-2
v_gene: TRBV7-9
d_gene: NA
abundance: NA
CDR3aa: CASSLSLRYGYTF
CDR3nt: TGTGCCAGCAGCTTAAGTCTACGCTATGGCTACACCTTC

j_gene: TRBJ2-7
v_gene: TRBV7-9
d_gene: NA
abundance: NA
CDR3aa: CASSFPPHHEQYF
CDR3nt: TGTGCCAGCAGCTTCCCCCCACACCACGAGCAGTACTTC

j_gene: TRBJ2-7
v_gene: TRBV6-5
d_gene: NA
abundance: NA
CDR3aa: CASSHAGQPYEQYF
CDR3nt: TGTGCCAGCAGTCACGCGGGACAGCCCTACGAGCAGTACTTC

j_gene: TRBJ1-4
v_gene: TRBV6-5
d_gene: TRBD1
abundance: once
CDR3aa: CASSFDRGNEKLFF
CDR3nt: TGTGCCAGCAGCTTCGACAGGGGGAATGAAAAACTGTTTTTT

j_gene: TRBJ2-7
v_gene: TRBV5-1
d_gene: TRBD2
abundance: NA
CDR3aa: CATRNIGSGSYEQYF
CDR3nt: TGCGCCACCCGTAACATCGGCAGCGGGAGTTACGAGCAGTACTTC

j_gene: TRBJ1-1
v_gene: TRBV19
d_gene: NA
abundance: few
CDR3aa: CASNQAWGGRTEAFF
CDR3nt: TGTGCCAGTAACCAGGCCTGGGGGGGGCGCACTGAAGCTTTCTTT

j_gene: TRBJ2-7
v_gene: TRBV9
d_gene: NA
abundance: NA
CDR3aa: CASSVAPTGLSYEQYF
CDR3nt: TGTGCCAGCAGCGTAGCCCCAACAGGGCTTAGCTACGAGCAGTACTTC

j_gene: TRBJ2-5
v_gene: TRBV7-9
d_gene: TRBD2
abundance: NA
CDR3aa: CASSSGLAGSETQYF
CDR3nt: TGTGCCAGCAGCTCGGGACTAGCGGGAAGTGAGACCCAGTACTTC

j_gene: TRBJ2-5
v_gene: TRBV5-4
d_gene: TRBD1
abundance: many
CDR3aa: CASSLDLQGETQYF
CDR3nt: TGTGCCAGCAGCTTGGATTTACAGGGGGAGACCCAGTACTTC

j_gene: TRBJ1-2
v_gene: TRBV7-2
d_gene: NA
abundance: NA
CDR3aa: CASSDGRHYGYTF
CDR3nt: TGTGCCAGCAGCGACGGGAGACACTATGGCTACACCTTC

j_gene: TRBJ2-2
v_gene: TRBV7-2
d_gene: NA
abundance: NA
CDR3aa: CASSFRSTGELFF
CDR3nt: TGTGCCAGCAGCTTCCGTTCGACCGGGGAGCTGTTTTTT

j_gene: TRBJ2-3
v_gene: TRBV7-3
d_gene: NA
abundance: once
CDR3aa: CASSPRGSRDTQYF
CDR3nt: TGTGCCAGCAGCCCTAGGGGCTCACGAGATACGCAGTATTTT

j_gene: TRBJ1-3
v_gene: TRBV4-1
d_gene: TRBD1
abundance: NA
CDR3aa: CASSQAGTASSGNTIYF
CDR3nt: TGCGCCAGCAGCCAGGCCGGGACAGCCAGCTCTGGAAACACCATATATTTT

j_gene: TRBJ1-3
v_gene: TRBV28
d_gene: TRBD1
abundance: NA
CDR3aa: CASSLRTGVSGNTIYF
CDR3nt: TGTGCCAGCAGTTTAAGGACAGGCGTCTCTGGAAACACCATATATTTT

j_gene: TRBJ2-3
v_gene: TRBV5-1
d_gene: NA
abundance: NA
CDR3aa: CASRRGSTDTQYF
CDR3nt: TGCGCCAGCAGGCGGGGCAGCACAGATACGCAGTATTTT

j_gene: TRBJ1-1
v_gene: TRBV6-1
d_gene: NA
abundance: NA
CDR3aa: CASRVQGRSEAFF
CDR3nt: TGTGCCAGCAGAGTGCAGGGTCGGTCTGAAGCTTTCTTT

j_gene: TRBJ1-1
v_gene: TRBV9
d_gene: NA
abundance: NA
CDR3aa: CASSVAMNTEAFF
CDR3nt: TGTGCCAGCAGCGTAGCCATGAACACTGAAGCTTTCTTT

j_gene: TRBJ2-2
v_gene: TRBV7-7
d_gene: NA
abundance: few
CDR3aa: CASSLGGLTGELFF
CDR3nt: TGTGCCAGCAGCTTAGGTGGGCTGACCGGGGAGCTGTTTTTT

j_gene: TRBJ1-1
v_gene: TRBV9
d_gene: TRBD1
abundance: NA
CDR3aa: CASSGNRGSVDTEAFF
CDR3nt: TGTGCCAGCAGCGGGAACAGGGGAAGTGTGGACACTGAAGCTTTCTTT

j_gene: TRBJ2-3
v_gene: TRBV5-6
d_gene: TRBD2
abundance: NA
CDR3aa: CASSGRTSGSKDTQYF
CDR3nt: TGTGCCAGCAGCGGCCGGACTAGCGGGAGTAAAGATACGCAGTATTTT

j_gene: TRBJ1-5
v_gene: TRBV6-1
d_gene: TRBD1
abundance: NA
CDR3aa: CASSGDRRPNQPQHF
CDR3nt: TGTGCCAGCAGTGGGGACAGGAGACCGAATCAGCCCCAGCATTTT